The source of this TCR beta chain is a study of CD8+ T cells in alopecia areata (dated by TCRdb to the late 2010s). Regarding the study in general: Skin from C3H/HeJ donors with spontaneous alopecia (6-12 months old) was grafted onto female C3H/HeJ recipients that were roughly 6-11 weeks old. To study T cell clonal expansion in alopecia areata, the researchers applied high-throughput TCRbeta sequencing to both the C3H/HeJ mouse model and human patients. Scalp tissue and sorted CD4+ and CD8+ peripheral blood T cells from patchy and totalis/universalis alopecia areata patients and from healthy controls were covered by human TCRbeta sequencing. Scalp clonality was compared among normal scalp (n=4), patchy alopecia areata scalp (n=8), and alopecia totalis/universalis scalp (n=8). RNA came from the PAXgene miRNA kit for fixed scalp, the miRNeasy kit for PBMCs, and the RNeasy kit for mouse skin. immunoSEQ multiplex PCR using 35 Vbeta forward primers and 13 Jbeta reverse primers was used to amplify TCRbeta CDR3 regions. Points the paper makes about the study in general: Unlike mouse skin, where gammadelta T cells dominate, normal human skin contains resident alphabeta T cells that get sequenced too, which complicates analysis of the scalp TCR repertoire. Compared with mice, TCR sequences shared between patients were less clear, possibly partly because of HLA diversity across the patient population. Lesional scalp, especially in alopecia totalis/universalis, showed higher clonality and more expanded CD8+ clones than normal scalp, suggesting antigenic drive.

Pooled mouse cutaneous lymph node cells were stained for CD4, CD8alpha, NKG2D, NKG2ACE and other markers and were then sorted on a BD Influx. Note on this clone: No antigen is known for it. Here, both gene names and germline sequences come from the mouse. The read ends 4 residues before the CDR3 terminus; that terminus is restored from the germline J gene. The same CDR3 can be traced to other DNA sequences in this sample.

The library relied on the immunoSEQ multiplex PCR assay. RNA was extracted from all samples and reverse transcribed into cDNA as template for TCR sequencing. SuperScript III was used to make first-strand cDNA, primed with a 2:1 mix of oligo-dT and random hexamers. A synthetic immune receptor repertoire was used to measure amplification bias, and any remaining bias was corrected computationally. Sequencing of the libraries was done on Illumina HiSeq with 60 bp reads that cover the CDR3, reading from J toward V. Per the source publication's procedure: After raw reads were preprocessed to remove errors, the CDR3 was defined following IMGT conventions as running from the conserved cysteine to phenylalanine. Clonality was calculated as 1 minus Shannon entropy normalized by log2 of the number of productive unique TCRs. Whether each scalp clone was CD4 or CD8 was inferred by checking scalp TCRbeta sequences against the CD4 and CD8 repertoires from sorted blood. TCRdb provides this immuneACCESS table in a form limited to in-frame rearrangements. Some clones are lacking; in checked studies, under half of them reflect an unresolved V gene, and why the rest are absent is not known. From that table come the V and J calls and clone size; the DNA was used to work out D and trimming. The table gives under 350,000 clones for this sample, with none occurring only once. Of the sample, approximately 1.2% is held by the ten largest clones.

The CDR3 runs 15 amino acids, cysteine and phenylalanine included. The CDR3 was read in part: 33 bases, with the frame set at base 1. For CDR1 and CDR2, the germline V gene (reference sequence) lists NSQYPW and LRSPGD. The sample taken for sequencing was CD4+ T cells sorted from a lymph node. The clonotype was recovered from a C3H/HeJ mouse with alopecia areata. Members of this strain share the MHC haplotype H2-k. This chain joins TRBV1 to TRBJ2-7; the junction holds 11 bases that match TRBD1. The CDR3 here reads CTCSAGGQGVYEQYF. The covered CDR3 bases are TGCACCTGCAGTGCTGGGGGACAGGGGGTTTAT.